This TCR beta chain derives from a study of shared clonotypes between healthy human individuals (dated by TCRdb to the early 2020s). General notes on the study: A couple of women and three men aged 18 to 49 years were included in the cohort. Per donor, three plates each were used for CD4 naive and CD4 memory, two for CD8 naive, and one for CD8 memory. The study deeply sequenced blood TCR repertoires of about 5 healthy adults to estimate repertoire size and the extent of clonotype sharing between individuals. To increase sequencing depth and limit assay-specific biases, different laboratories used diverse techniques to prepare libraries and sequence TCR repertoires. Between about 0.8 and 9.5 billion PBMCs per donor were obtained by leukapheresis. The investigation overall reported the following: Estimated clonotype richness was generally larger for naive than for memory subsets. Even with the large sequencing depth, rarefaction of the sorted-subset datasets indicated that sequencing was incomplete. Because the study included only a small number of donors, the genetic and exposure-history diversity represented was limited. Pairwise subsampling led to the expectation that sequencing depth would affect the degree of clonotype sharing among donors. Sampling was limited to blood, and TCR repertoires in tissue likely differ from TCR repertoires in blood. Clonotypes shared by all four sorted-subset donors showed higher generation probabilities than non-shared clonotypes. Across a handful of donors, around 5.4% of naive CD4, roughly 3.4% of naive CD8, roughly 2.2% of memory CD4, and 0.4% to 0.45% of memory CD8 clonotypes were shared.

The donors were healthy, HIV-negative adults who had no recently reported acute infections or vaccinations. Every donor was a Caucasian adult residing in Nashville, Tennessee, USA. CD8 memory samples combined magnetically selected CD45RO+ cells with CCR7-negative CD45RA+ effector memory (TemRA) cells. Blood was collected by leukapheresis, and PBMCs were isolated by Ficoll-Histopaque density gradient centrifugation and then cryopreserved in liquid nitrogen vapor phase. Analytical flow cytometry was used to check the purity and quantity of each magnetically sorted T cell population. Each sorted fraction had its genomic DNA isolated and then quantified by UV absorbance on a Nanodrop 2000c. TCR CDR3 regions were amplified from genomic DNA by multiplex PCR using the deep immunoSEQ assay. Extracted genomic DNA from each cell subset was spread evenly across all wells of several immunoSEQ 96-well plates, with each plate serving as a replicate. For sorted subsets, around 200 ng genomic DNA, equal to about 30,000 T cell genomes, was loaded into each replicate PCR. The purified libraries were quantified using a Qubit 3.0 fluorometer, sized with a Bioanalyzer 2100, and then quantified again using the KAPA Library Quantification kit. Every immunoSEQ 96-well plate was sequenced on a dedicated single-read 150-cycle Illumina NextSeq 550 flow cell. The paper's processing steps were these. The immunoSEQ output contained only junctional sequences without quality scores, so filtering could not match that applied to full-length reads. To assign V/J genes and CDR3, sequences were annotated against IMGT germline references using PyIR, a Python wrapper for IgBLAST v1.9. Reads were removed for weak V/J assignments (E-value above 1e-6), missing CDR3, stop codons, out-of-frame junctions, or ambiguous translated residues. A V3J clonotype was defined by an identical inferred V gene, J gene, and CDR3 amino acid sequence. To compute the percentage overlap between repertoires, the number of shared unique clonotypes was divided by the size of the smaller repertoire. RTK rarefaction, the Chao1 estimator, and Recon v2.1 estimates of unobserved clonotypes were used to assess repertoire richness. For all TCRbeta clonotypes obtained by the gDNA method from a handful of donors, generation probabilities were computed with OLGA. As stored in TCRdb, this immuneACCESS dataset retains in-frame rearrangements with V and J assigned. A fraction of the clones does not appear; measured against another copy, unresolved V genes explain less than half of the discrepancy, and the remainder lacks a known reason. V, J and clone size are those of that table, while D and trimming were read from the DNA. In all, the sample holds some 320,000 clones, and around 87% of those were seen once. The ten largest account for 15% to 20% of the sample.

Of note for this clone: The antigen it recognizes is unknown. Base qualities are not at hand, and no much larger clone is one base apart.

Based on the germline V gene (reference sequence), the CDR1 and CDR2 sequences are SEHNR and FQNEAQ. From the cysteine up to the phenylalanine, the CDR3 has a length of 14 residues. The read is trimmed to its CDR3 DNA, 42 bases read in frame from base 1. V is cut by 4 bases and J by 8 bases, and the space between the germline ends is 14 bases. The clonotype comes from a young man in good health. Recombination linked TRBV7-9 to TRBJ2-2; TRBD2 is a possible D gene, resting on 5 matching bases. The sequenced sample was memory CD8+ T cells sorted from blood. What this sample's cell subset or site label stands for: CD45RO+ cells pooled with CCR7-negative TemRA cells. The CDR3 in this case is CASSSPGLVGELFF. The DNA sequence is as follows: TGTGCCAGCAGCTCCCCTGGACTCGTGGGGGAGCTGTTTTTT.